Presented here are 30 T cell receptor beta chains from one specimen sequenced in a study of beta chain features in type 1 diabetes (dated by TCRdb to about 2018). Overall study results and their limits: Type 1 diabetes patients showed a moderate but significant shortening of TCRB CDR3 length in all four CD4+ subsets.

Library construction relied on the immunoSEQ multiplex PCR assay. The High Capacity cDNA Reverse Transcription Kit was used to reverse transcribe all of the isolated RNA, meaning that expressed TCRB transcripts were what got sequenced. This immuneACCESS table, as held by TCRdb, lists in-frame sequences with V and J called but not all clones. Of the missing ones, under half trace to an unresolved V gene in checked studies; the others have no known cause. In this sample the table shows tens of thousands of clones, roughly 50% of which occur a single time. Of the sample, roughly 0.7% falls within the top ten clones. The antigens for these receptors are not known. The specimen was central memory CD4+ T cells from blood. Source of these receptors: a man under 40 with type 1 diabetes.

V gene TRBV5-6 combines with J gene TRBJ2-6, with D perhaps TRBD1 (5 bases). The ends were cut back, 0 bases at V and 0 bases at J, with 10 bases in the middle. Germline V gene lookup returns CDR1 SGHDT and CDR2 YYEEEE. CDR3 length: 17 amino acids. In DNA form, the CDR3 reads TGTGCCAGCAGCTTGGGACAGACGAACTCTGGGGCCAACGTCCTGACTTTC. This encodes CASSLGQTNSGANVLTF.

The chain is built from TRBV7-6 and TRBJ2-1, with D possibly being TRBD2 (5 bases). Looked up from germline, CDR1 is SGHVS and CDR2 is FNYEAQ. CDR3 size: 13 residues. The V and J ends lost 5 bases and 5 bases respectively, with 10 bases between them. The CDR3 sequence is CASSLDGNNEQFF. CDR3 bases: TGTGCCAGCAGCCTAGACGGGAACAATGAGCAGTTCTTC.

The sample holds a few counts of this clone. The rearrangement uses TRBV19 and TRBJ1-1; D gene unclear. CDR1 is LNHDA and CDR2 is SQIVND in the germline V gene (reference sequence). V shed 3 bases and J shed 7 bases, with 12 bases lying between them. This CDR3 spans 13 amino acids. Here the CDR3 DNA reads TGTGCCAGTAGTATTCAAGGGAGCGGTGAAGCTTTCTTT. Translated, it gives CASSIQGSGEAFF.

This chain links TRBV5-1 with TRBJ2-5; TRBD2 matches at 11 bases. The end of the DNA is better explained by TRBJ2-7, so the J call may be wrong. Germline CDR1 reads SGHRS; CDR2 reads YFSETQ. The CDR3 has 14 residues. The CDR3 sequence is CASSSGTSGYEQYF. CDR3 in DNA: TGCGCCAGCAGCTCCGGGACTAGCGGCTACGAGCAGTACTTC.

J is TRBJ1-1 and V is TRBV2; no clear D. Per germline, CDR1 SNHLY and CDR2 FYNNEI. V lost 3 bases and J 6 bases, leaving 11 bases between the germline ends. This CDR3 has 13 amino acids. The CDR3 is CASSEEMASEAFF. The CDR3 bases are TGTGCCAGCAGTGAGGAGATGGCCTCTGAAGCTTTCTTT.

The genes are TRBV4-2 and TRBJ1-1; 7 positions agree with TRBD1. There are 14 residues in the CDR3. Per germline, CDR1 LGHNA and CDR2 YNFKEQ. Unmatched junction bases numbered 4, after V lost 1 base and J lost 5 bases. CDR3 loop: CASSQGGQKTEAFF. Here the CDR3 DNA reads TGTGCCAGCAGCCAAGGGGGACAGAAGACTGAAGCTTTCTTT.

This chain links TRBV7-9 with TRBJ1-2; possible D gene TRBD1, 5 bases. The V and J ends lost 4 bases and 3 bases respectively, with 12 bases between them. CDR1 and CDR2 from the germline V gene are SEHNR and FQNEAQ (reference sequence). CDR3 length: 14 residues. For the CDR3, the DNA is TGTGCCAGCAGCTGGCTCGGGGGGGACTATGGCTACACCTTC. As protein: CASSWLGGDYGYTF.

The chain uses TRBV29-1 and TRBJ2-5; 8 bases match TRBD2. With V trimmed by 7 bases and J by 5 bases, 6 bases remained unmatched. The germline V gene encodes CDR1 SQVTM and CDR2 ANQGSEA. The CDR3 totals 12 residues. This chain's CDR3 is CSAGGGRETQYF. The CDR3 coding sequence is TGCAGCGCTGGGGGCGGGAGGGAGACCCAGTACTTC.

The chain has TRBV4-2 and TRBJ2-3, with TRBD2 matching 7 bases. The CDR3 length is 16 residues. CDR1 is LGHNA and CDR2 is YNFKEQ in the germline V gene. Trimming cost V 4 bases and J 6 bases; bases outside gene matches: 13. As DNA, the CDR3 is TGTGCCAGCAGCCTCACTTTAAGCGGGGCCCCGGATACGCAGTATTTT. It codes for CASSLTLSGAPDTQYF.

The rearrangement uses TRBV12-2 and TRBJ2-1; the tabulated D call, TRBD2, remains unverified against the DNA. TRBV12-2 is a listed pseudogene. The CDR3 has 16 residues. The CDR3 region has the DNA TGTGCAAGTCGCACTCCGGGACTAGGGCCCTACAATGAGCAGTTCTTC. Translation: CASRTPGLGPYNEQFF.

The gene calls are TRBV7-2 and TRBJ2-5, with 10 bases that match TRBD2. Germline V gene sequence: CDR1 SGHTA, CDR2 FQGNSA. The V segment lost 5 bases and the J segment 8 bases; nucleotides outside the gene matches: 11. This CDR3 region has 15 residues. The CDR3 DNA follows: TGTGCCAGCAGCCGGGGGGGGAGCGGGAGGGGAACCCAGTACTTC. It yields the protein CASSRGGSGRGTQYF.

This sequence joins TRBV30 and TRBJ2-2; D perhaps matches TRBD1 (6 bases). Trimming shortened V by 0 bases and J by 6 bases, and 14 bases separated the two germline ends. Germline assignment: CDR1 GTSNPN and CDR2 SVGIG (reference sequence). The CDR3 sequence is 15 residues long. The CDR3 sequence: CAWSVQGFRAGELFF. Written as DNA, the CDR3 is TGTGCCTGGAGTGTACAGGGCTTCCGCGCCGGGGAGCTGTTTTTT. Supplemented by reference TRBV30 and TRBJ2-2, the full variable domain reads SQTIHQWPATLVQPVGSPLSLECTVEGTSNPNLYWYRQAAGRGLQLLFYSVGIGQISSEVPQNLSASRPQDRQFILSSKKLLLSDSGFYLCAWSVQGFRAGELFFGEGSRLTVL.

The chain carries TRBV5-1 and TRBJ2-5; D perhaps matches TRBD2 (6 bases). Trimming took 0 bases from V and 5 from J, leaving 17 bases between them. CDR3 size: 16 residues. Germline-derived CDR1 and CDR2 are SGHRS and YFSETQ. Here the CDR3 reads CASSLVPGAGGETQYF. DNA of the CDR3: TGCGCCAGCAGCTTGGTCCCGGGAGCCGGAGGGGAGACCCAGTACTTC. Together with reference TRBV5-1 and TRBJ2-5, the CDR3 gives the full variable domain: KAGVTQTPRYLIKTRGQQVTLSCSPISGHRSVSWYQQTPGQGLQFLFEYFSETQRNKGNFPGRFSGRQFSNSRSEMNVSTLELGDSALYLCASSLVPGAGGETQYFGPGTRLLVL.

The chain is built from TRBV5-4 and TRBJ2-3; D uncertain. Germline V gives CDR1 SGHNT, CDR2 YYREEE (reference sequence). The CDR3 sequence is 14 residues long. V was cut by 10 bases and J by 1 base, with 16 bases left in between. As DNA, the CDR3 is TGTGCCTGGAGAGACTCCTGGGGCACAGATACGCAGTATTTT. Residues: CAWRDSWGTDTQYF.

This chain joins TRBV2 and TRBJ2-7, with TRBD2 matching 9 bases. The V gene end was trimmed by 7 bases and the J gene end by 9 bases; junction bases not matched to a gene: 10. This CDR3 comprises 13 residues. CDR1 and CDR2 from the germline V gene are SNHLY and FYNNEI. In nucleotides, the CDR3 is TGTGCCAGCAAAAGCGGGGGGTCCCTTGTGCAGTACTTC. Translation gives CASKSGGSLVQYF.

The CDR3 loop is CASSEASQGSQPQHF. CDR3 bases: TGTGCCAGCAGTGAAGCGAGCCAGGGAAGTCAGCCCCAGCATTTT. The chain recombines TRBV2 with TRBJ1-5; D is possibly TRBD1 (5 bases). Germline-derived CDR1 and CDR2 are SNHLY and FYNNEI. This CDR3 is built from 15 residues. Trimming took 0 bases from V and 6 from J, leaving 12 bases between them.

This chain uses TRBV5-1 with TRBJ2-7; D is ambiguous. The CDR3 contains 13 residues. Trimming left V 2 bases short and J 1 base short, with 7 bases between. Germline assignment: CDR1 SGHRS and CDR2 YFSETQ. The CDR3 nucleotides read TGCGCCAGCAGCTTTTCCGGGTCCTACGAGCAGTACTTC. This gives the protein CASSFSGSYEQYF.

This clone was seen just once. The chain recombines TRBV12-5 with TRBJ2-5, with 7 bases aligning to TRBD1. CDR1 and CDR2 (germline): LGHNT, FRNRAP. CDR3 length: 14 amino acids. The junction had 3 bases not matched to a gene; V was cut back by 1 base and J by 4 bases. The CDR3 region has the DNA TGTGCTAGTGGTTTGGGACAGGGTACAGAGACCCAGTACTTC. This codes for CASGLGQGTETQYF.

The CDR3 DNA is TGTGCCAGCAGTTACTCGGACAGGGGGAGAGAGACCCAGTACTTC. Translated: CASSYSDRGRETQYF. The chain links TRBV6-6 to TRBJ2-5; 10 bases line up with TRBD1. Trimming removed 0 bases from V and 4 bases from J; junction bases left unmatched: 2. The CDR3 consists of 15 residues. From germline, CDR1 is MNHNY and CDR2 SVGAGI (reference sequence).

V is TRBV14 and J is TRBJ2-1; 11 bases are a match to TRBD2. This CDR3 region has 16 residues. Germline assignment: CDR1 SGHDN and CDR2 FVKESK. V was pared by 4 bases and J by 3 bases, with 5 bases of the junction left unmatched. As DNA, the CDR3 is TGTGCCAGCAGCCCGTTAGCGGGGGGGCTCTACAATGAGCAGTTCTTC. It yields the protein CASSPLAGGLYNEQFF.

The chain has TRBV28 and TRBJ2-5, with 16 bases lining up with TRBD2. The germline V gene encodes CDR1 MDHEN and CDR2 SYDVKM. The CDR3 has 17 residues. After removal of 4 bases from V and 5 bases from J, the junction contained 7 bases not matched to a gene. CDR3 loop: CASSSTMGLAGGETQYF. CDR3 DNA: TGTGCCAGCAGTTCCACCATGGGACTAGCGGGAGGGGAGACCCAGTACTTC.

The chain recombines TRBV5-5 with TRBJ1-2; no clear D. Between the trimmed V and J ends, which lost 4 bases and 8 bases, there was a span of 21 bases. CDR1 and CDR2 from the germline V gene are SGHKS and YYEKEE (reference sequence). The CDR3 is made up of 15 amino acids. The CDR3 loop is CASSLVPGGNVGYTF. CDR3 coding DNA: TGTGCCAGCAGCCTTGTACCAGGTGGAAATGTGGGCTACACCTTC.

This clone turned up a few times. This chain connects TRBV7-2 to TRBJ2-4; weak D call: TRBD2 (6 bases). CDR1 SGHTA and CDR2 FQGNSA come from the germline V gene. There are 14 residues in the CDR3. V was cut by 5 bases and J by 7 bases, with 15 bases left in between. In nucleotides, the CDR3 is TGTGCCAGCAGCAGGGGAGGCGACCTTAACATTCAGTACTTC. Residues: CASSRGGDLNIQYF.

The CDR3, as DNA: TGTGCCAGCAGCCAAGATCACGGGGAACGCACAGATACGCAGTATTTT. Translation gives CASSQDHGERTDTQYF. This chain links TRBV4-2 with TRBJ2-3; possible D gene TRBD2, 5 bases. This CDR3 contains 16 residues. Germline CDR1 LGHNA, CDR2 YNFKEQ. V lost 0 bases and J 1 base, leaving 11 bases between the germline ends.

This clone was seen just once. This rearrangement joins TRBV10-3 to TRBJ2-7, with a weak D call TRBD2 (6 bases). V gave up 2 bases and J gave up 6 bases, with 14 bases separating them. From germline, CDR1 is ENHRY and CDR2 SYGVKD. The CDR3 has 14 amino acids. Here the CDR3 reads CAISEPRPRGEQYF. CDR3 DNA: TGTGCCATCAGTGAGCCTCGCCCGCGGGGCGAGCAGTACTTC.

This clone has only a few counts. The CDR3 bases are TGTGCCAGCAGGCCAGGACAGGACGCAAATCAGCCCCAGCATTTT. Its protein product is CASRPGQDANQPQHF. This sequence joins TRBV25-1 and TRBJ1-5, with 7 nucleotides matching TRBD1. After removal of 6 bases from V and 4 bases from J, the junction contained 9 bases not matched to a gene. The CDR3 runs to 15 residues. Germline CDR1 reads MGHDK; CDR2 reads SYGVNS.

V and J are TRBV27 and TRBJ1-2; D is perhaps TRBD1 (5 bases). Trimming took 1 base from V and 6 from J, leaving 21 bases between them. Germline CDR1 MNHEY, CDR2 SMNVEV (reference sequence). The CDR3 is made up of 17 amino acids. The CDR3: CASSLYTARANVNGYTF. CDR3 nucleotide sequence: TGTGCCAGCAGTTTATATACGGCCAGGGCGAATGTCAATGGCTACACCTTC.

A few counts support this clone. V is TRBV6-6 and J is TRBJ2-5; perhaps TRBD1 as D (5 bases). CDR3 length: 13 amino acids. Per the germline V gene, CDR1 is MNHNY and CDR2 is SVGAGI (reference sequence). The V end lost 3 bases, the J end lost 5 bases, and 10 bases lay between the germline ends. CDR3 coding DNA: TGTGCCAGCAGTTATAGTAGACAGGAGACCCAGTACTTC. It is translated as CASSYSRQETQYF.

The chain links TRBV5-1 to TRBJ2-5, with a weak D call TRBD1 (6 bases). CDR3 size: 16 residues. The V end lost 5 bases, the J end lost 4 bases, and 21 bases lay between the germline ends. CDR1 and CDR2 from the germline V gene are SGHRS and YFSETQ. This CDR3 is CASRPFTGLGTETQYF. CDR3 nucleotides: TGCGCCAGCAGACCTTTCACAGGGCTCGGGACAGAGACCCAGTACTTC.

This rearrangement joins TRBV5-4 to TRBJ2-5, with D perhaps TRBD1 (5 bases). Germline CDR1 SGHNT, CDR2 YYREEE (reference sequence). Trimming took 2 bases from V and 1 from J, leaving 6 bases between them. The CDR3 extends over 13 amino acids. The CDR3 loop is CASSFDSQETQYF. In nucleotides, the CDR3 is TGTGCCAGCAGCTTCGACAGCCAAGAGACCCAGTACTTC.